These 27 T cell receptor beta chains originate from one sample sequenced in a study of cytomegalovirus exposure and HLA in healthy donors. This PCR relied on a set of 60 Vbeta primers and 13 Jbeta primers. Libraries were prepared by immunoSEQ multiplex PCR; TCRdb keeps only in-frame clonotypes and omits some of them. Here the sample spans roughly 120,000 clones, more than 65% being singletons. Sequencing was carried out using PBMCs. The source is a woman aged 40 to 50 in good health and CMV-seropositive.

The V call is TRBV11-2, the J call TRBJ1-1; D remains unclear. The CDR3 has 12 amino acids. The germline V gene has CDR1 SGHAT and CDR2 FQNNGV. Trimming pared 6 bases from V and 1 base from J, leaving 6 bases between. CDR3 coding DNA: TGTGCCAGCAGTTTCCAGAACACTGAAGCTTTCTTT. Encoded protein: CASSFQNTEAFF.

This clone was found a few times. J is TRBJ2-7 and V is TRBV29-1; 8 nucleotides agree with TRBD2. Germline CDR1 reads SQVTM; CDR2 reads ANQGSEA. V gave up 5 bases and J gave up 4 bases; unmatched junction bases: 10. The CDR3 spans 14 residues. The CDR3 loop is CSVLAAGEGYEQYF. The CDR3 DNA reads as TGCAGCGTTTTAGCAGCGGGAGAAGGGTACGAGCAGTACTTC.

This chain links TRBV9 with TRBJ2-6; 7 bases align to TRBD1. V shed 1 base, J shed 0 bases, and the junction held 7 bases outside the gene matches. Germline CDR1 is SGDLS and CDR2 is YYNGEE. This CDR3 is 18 amino acids long. The CDR3 DNA follows: TGTGCCAGCAGCGTACTTAGACAGGGAACCTCTGGGGCCAACGTCCTGACTTTC. It encodes CASSVLRQGTSGANVLTF.

CDR3 nucleotides: TGTGCCAGCGTCGCCGGGGGACAGGGGGTAACAGATACGCAGTATTTT. This sequence encodes CASVAGGQGVTDTQYF. The chain uses TRBV28 and TRBJ2-3, with 11 bases lining up with TRBD1. CDR1 MDHEN and CDR2 SYDVKM come from the germline V gene. The CDR3 loop spans 16 amino acids. The V segment lost 8 bases and the J segment 3 bases; nucleotides outside the gene matches: 10.

This clone was seen more than once but under ten times. The J gene is TRBJ2-1, the V gene TRBV7-2; possibly TRBD2 for D (6 bases). The V gene lost 2 bases and the J gene lost 1 base, with 18 bases spanning the gap. Germline CDR1 SGHTA, CDR2 FQGNSA. This CDR3 is built from 18 residues. The CDR3 reads CASSLSLYRRGSYNEQFF. Here the CDR3 DNA reads TGTGCCAGCAGCTTATCACTCTATCGGAGGGGTTCCTACAATGAGCAGTTCTTC.

To note about this clone: At one boundary the junction diverges from the germline segment, which might be a read error. The chain links TRBV7-9 to TRBJ2-2; no clear D gene. This CDR3 comprises 11 residues. Germline values: CDR1 SEHNR, CDR2 FQNEAQ (reference sequence). This CDR3 is CSSSSLGELFF. CDR3 DNA: TGTTCCAGCAGCTCCCTCGGGGAGCTGTTTTTT.

V is TRBV28 and J is TRBJ1-5; 7 bases align to TRBD1. J gave up 3 bases and V 5 bases, and 7 bases lay outside the gene matches. CDR3 length equals 15 residues. CDR1 MDHEN and CDR2 SYDVKM come from the germline V gene. CDR3 loop: CASSTGTVINQPQHF. The CDR3 bases are TGTGCCAGCAGTACCGGGACAGTTATCAATCAGCCCCAGCATTTT.

DNA for the CDR3: TGTGCCAGCAGCCTACAGGAGAACACTGAAGCTTTCTTT. Protein sequence: CASSLQENTEAFF. The chain employs TRBV9 and TRBJ1-1; a possible D gene is TRBD1 (5 bases). Germline values: CDR1 SGDLS, CDR2 YYNGEE. The CDR3 has 13 residues. With 4 bases removed from V and 1 base from J, the gap between germline ends came to 8 bases.

Concerning this clone: Other DNA sequences in the sample encode the same CDR3. V gene TRBV28 combines with J gene TRBJ1-5; D may be TRBD1 (5 bases). The CDR3 length is 16 residues. From germline, CDR1 is MDHEN and CDR2 SYDVKM. V lost 9 bases, J lost 1 base, and 19 bases lay in between. As DNA, the CDR3 is TGTGCCAGTAGTCCCCACCAGGGAGGGAGCAATCAGCCCCAGCATTTT. Protein product: CASSPHQGGSNQPQHF. The variable domain in full, completed from reference TRBV28 and TRBJ1-5, reads DVKVTQSSRYLVKRTGEKVFLECVQDMDHENMFWYRQDPGLGLRLIYFSYDVKMKEKGDIPEGYSVSREKKERFSLILESASTNQTSMYLCASSPHQGGSNQPQHFGDGTRLSIL.

The rearrangement joins TRBV2 to TRBJ2-7, with 9 bases lining up with TRBD2. J gave up 3 bases and V 6 bases, and 9 bases lay outside the gene matches. The CDR3 totals 15 residues. Per the germline V gene, CDR1 is SNHLY and CDR2 is FYNNEI. The CDR3 DNA reads TGTGCCAGCAGGGGGGGACTAGCCGGTTACTACGAGCAGTACTTC. It encodes CASRGGLAGYYEQYF.

The rearrangement uses TRBV28 and TRBJ2-1, with D maybe TRBD2 (6 bases). Trimming pared 5 bases from V and 0 bases from J, leaving 17 bases between. Germline V CDR1 and CDR2: MDHEN, SYDVKM. The CDR3 totals 17 residues. CDR3 bases: TGTGCCAGCAGTACCAGCGGGTTCGGGGGCTCCTACAATGAGCAGTTCTTC. It is translated as CASSTSGFGGSYNEQFF.

This clone was counted a few times. The gene calls are TRBV5-4 and TRBJ2-2; 10 bases agree with TRBD1. J gave up 7 bases and V 5 bases, and 8 bases lay outside the gene matches. CDR1 is SGHNT and CDR2 is YYREEE in the germline V gene (reference sequence). There are 15 residues in the CDR3. CDR3 amino acids: CASSPGTGVSGELFF. The CDR3 DNA reads as TGTGCCAGCAGTCCCGGGACAGGGGTTAGCGGGGAGCTGTTTTTT.

This chain connects TRBV11-2 to TRBJ1-1; D is undetermined. The ends were cut back, 7 bases at V and 6 bases at J, with 21 bases in the middle. The germline V gene encodes CDR1 SGHAT and CDR2 FQNNGV. The CDR3 spans 15 residues. The CDR3 spells CASIPSAGRSPEAFF. Here the CDR3 DNA reads TGTGCCAGCATCCCGTCCGCAGGCCGCTCCCCTGAAGCTTTCTTT.

The chain has TRBV6-5 and TRBJ1-1; the match to TRBD1 covers 8 bases. With V trimmed by 8 bases and J by 5 bases, 7 bases remained unmatched. The CDR3 contains 13 residues. CDR1 is MNHEY, CDR2 SVGAGI, per germline. Here the CDR3 reads CASANRGVTEAFF. As DNA, the CDR3 is TGTGCCAGCGCCAACAGGGGGGTGACTGAAGCTTTCTTT.

This rearrangement joins TRBV5-1 to TRBJ2-7, with D maybe TRBD1 (5 bases). The CDR3 is 15 residues long. V was shortened by 4 bases and J by 7 bases, with 21 bases between the two germline ends. In germline, CDR1 is SGHRS, CDR2 YFSETQ. The CDR3 coding sequence is TGCGCCAGCAGCCCCCTCCAGGGTCGAGTGCGGGAGCAGTACTTC. Translated: CASSPLQGRVREQYF.

This clone was seen a few times. V is TRBV19 and J is TRBJ1-5; the match to TRBD1 covers 8 bases. Per germline, CDR1 LNHDA and CDR2 SQIVND (reference sequence). The CDR3 contains 14 residues. V lost 7 bases, J lost 9 bases, and 11 bases stayed unmatched. CDR3 DNA: TGTGCCAGTACCCCCACAGGGGGGCAAGGGCCCCAGCATTTT. It translates to CASTPTGGQGPQHF. The full variable domain, rest sourced from reference TRBV19 and TRBJ1-5, is DGGITQSPKYLFRKEGQNVTLSCEQNLNHDAMYWYRQDPGQGLRLIYYSQIVNDFQKGDIAEGYSVSREKKESFPLTVTSAQKNPTAFYLCASTPTGGQGPQHFGDGTRLSIL.

The V call is TRBV7-9, the J call TRBJ2-5, with D possibly TRBD1 on 6 matching bases. The DNA matches TRBJ2-7 better at its end, which makes the J call doubtful. CDR3 length: 14 amino acids. Germline lookup yields CDR1 SEHNR and CDR2 FQNEAQ (reference sequence). CDR3 in amino acids: CASSPPGANYEQYF. Written as DNA, the CDR3 is TGTGCCAGCAGCCCTCCAGGGGCCAACTACGAGCAGTACTTC.

V and J are TRBV11-2 and TRBJ2-1; D possibly corresponds to TRBD2 (6 bases). The CDR3 has 17 residues. Looked up from germline, CDR1 is SGHAT and CDR2 is FQNNGV. The ends were cut back, 5 bases at V and 0 bases at J, with 17 bases in the middle. The CDR3 spells CASSALLLASSYNEQFF. The CDR3 DNA reads TGTGCCAGCAGCGCCCTCCTCCTAGCGAGCTCCTACAATGAGCAGTTCTTC.

V gene TRBV5-1 combines with J gene TRBJ1-3; 8 bases line up with TRBD1. The CDR3 loop spans 14 amino acids. J lost 4 bases, V lost 4 bases, and 4 bases had no gene match. Germline V lookup: CDR1 SGHRS, CDR2 YFSETQ. CDR3 region: CASSEGTGGNTIYF. The CDR3, as DNA: TGCGCCAGCAGCGAGGGGACAGGCGGAAACACCATATATTTT.

The chain has TRBV29-1 and TRBJ2-2; D uncertain. The V and J ends lost 4 bases and 1 base respectively, with 4 bases between them. The CDR3 loop spans 12 amino acids. Per the germline V gene, CDR1 is SQVTM and CDR2 is ANQGSEA. CDR3 sequence reads: CSVGRNTGELFF. The CDR3 bases are TGCAGCGTTGGTCGGAACACCGGGGAGCTGTTTTTT.

This clone was observed a few times. This rearrangement joins TRBV6-6 to TRBJ1-2; TRBD1 matches at 10 bases. This CDR3 is 14 amino acids long. The V gene end was trimmed by 6 bases and the J gene end by 5 bases; junction bases not matched to a gene: 6. CDR1 and CDR2 from the germline V gene are MNHNY and SVGAGI (reference sequence). The DNA of the CDR3 is TGTGCCAGCAGCCCTGGGACAGGGGCGTATGGCTACACCTTC. Translating it yields CASSPGTGAYGYTF.

This clone showed up just a few times. The CDR3 is CAWSVGGGGTEAFF. The DNA of the CDR3 is TGTGCCTGGAGTGTTGGCGGGGGAGGCACTGAAGCTTTCTTT. The chain joins TRBV30 to TRBJ1-1; D is possibly TRBD1 (5 bases). This CDR3 has 14 amino acids. The V gene lost 0 bases and the J gene lost 4 bases, with 12 bases spanning the gap. CDR1 and CDR2 from the germline V gene are GTSNPN and SVGIG (reference sequence).

There are a few counts of this clone. The chain links TRBV19 to TRBJ1-1, with 8 bases that match TRBD1. There are 14 residues in the CDR3. Germline V gene lookup returns CDR1 LNHDA and CDR2 SQIVND (reference sequence). Germline trimming cut 3 bases from V and 4 bases from J; bases unmatched to any gene: 4. The CDR3 loop is CASSIQGALTEAFF. The CDR3 nucleotides are TGTGCCAGTAGTATTCAGGGGGCCCTCACTGAAGCTTTCTTT.

The chain has TRBV19 and TRBJ1-5; the D is unclear. This CDR3 region has 10 residues. Germline CDR1 LNHDA, CDR2 SQIVND (reference sequence). The CDR3 nucleotides read TGTCCCTCGAGCAATCAGCCCCAGCATTTT. Translation: CPSSNQPQHF.

The chain combines TRBV11-1 with TRBJ2-1; 7 bases align to TRBD2. Trimming took 0 bases from V and 7 from J; bases not matched to a gene: 6. This CDR3 spans 15 amino acids. Germline V CDR1 and CDR2: SGHAT, FQDESV (reference sequence). The CDR3 spells CASSLAPVGGNEQFF. CDR3 sequence (DNA): TGTGCCAGCAGCTTAGCGCCTGTGGGGGGGAATGAGCAGTTCTTC.

The gene calls are TRBV30 and TRBJ2-5, with 7 nucleotides matching TRBD2. Germline V gene data show CDR1 as GTSNPN and CDR2 as SVGIG (reference sequence). CDR3 size: 15 residues. V dropped 2 bases and J dropped 4; count of bases not matched to a gene: 10. The CDR3 is CAWSLGSGFGETQYF. In DNA, the CDR3 is TGTGCCTGGAGTTTGGGTAGCGGGTTTGGAGAGACCCAGTACTTC.

This chain joins TRBV27 and TRBJ1-1, with D unclear. The V and J ends lost 2 bases and 3 bases respectively, with 10 bases between them. Germline V CDR1 and CDR2: MNHEY, SMNVEV (reference sequence). The CDR3 is 14 amino acids. The CDR3 nucleotides are TGTGCCAGCAGTTTAAGCGGGTCGGACACTGAAGCTTTCTTT. Translating it yields CASSLSGSDTEAFF.